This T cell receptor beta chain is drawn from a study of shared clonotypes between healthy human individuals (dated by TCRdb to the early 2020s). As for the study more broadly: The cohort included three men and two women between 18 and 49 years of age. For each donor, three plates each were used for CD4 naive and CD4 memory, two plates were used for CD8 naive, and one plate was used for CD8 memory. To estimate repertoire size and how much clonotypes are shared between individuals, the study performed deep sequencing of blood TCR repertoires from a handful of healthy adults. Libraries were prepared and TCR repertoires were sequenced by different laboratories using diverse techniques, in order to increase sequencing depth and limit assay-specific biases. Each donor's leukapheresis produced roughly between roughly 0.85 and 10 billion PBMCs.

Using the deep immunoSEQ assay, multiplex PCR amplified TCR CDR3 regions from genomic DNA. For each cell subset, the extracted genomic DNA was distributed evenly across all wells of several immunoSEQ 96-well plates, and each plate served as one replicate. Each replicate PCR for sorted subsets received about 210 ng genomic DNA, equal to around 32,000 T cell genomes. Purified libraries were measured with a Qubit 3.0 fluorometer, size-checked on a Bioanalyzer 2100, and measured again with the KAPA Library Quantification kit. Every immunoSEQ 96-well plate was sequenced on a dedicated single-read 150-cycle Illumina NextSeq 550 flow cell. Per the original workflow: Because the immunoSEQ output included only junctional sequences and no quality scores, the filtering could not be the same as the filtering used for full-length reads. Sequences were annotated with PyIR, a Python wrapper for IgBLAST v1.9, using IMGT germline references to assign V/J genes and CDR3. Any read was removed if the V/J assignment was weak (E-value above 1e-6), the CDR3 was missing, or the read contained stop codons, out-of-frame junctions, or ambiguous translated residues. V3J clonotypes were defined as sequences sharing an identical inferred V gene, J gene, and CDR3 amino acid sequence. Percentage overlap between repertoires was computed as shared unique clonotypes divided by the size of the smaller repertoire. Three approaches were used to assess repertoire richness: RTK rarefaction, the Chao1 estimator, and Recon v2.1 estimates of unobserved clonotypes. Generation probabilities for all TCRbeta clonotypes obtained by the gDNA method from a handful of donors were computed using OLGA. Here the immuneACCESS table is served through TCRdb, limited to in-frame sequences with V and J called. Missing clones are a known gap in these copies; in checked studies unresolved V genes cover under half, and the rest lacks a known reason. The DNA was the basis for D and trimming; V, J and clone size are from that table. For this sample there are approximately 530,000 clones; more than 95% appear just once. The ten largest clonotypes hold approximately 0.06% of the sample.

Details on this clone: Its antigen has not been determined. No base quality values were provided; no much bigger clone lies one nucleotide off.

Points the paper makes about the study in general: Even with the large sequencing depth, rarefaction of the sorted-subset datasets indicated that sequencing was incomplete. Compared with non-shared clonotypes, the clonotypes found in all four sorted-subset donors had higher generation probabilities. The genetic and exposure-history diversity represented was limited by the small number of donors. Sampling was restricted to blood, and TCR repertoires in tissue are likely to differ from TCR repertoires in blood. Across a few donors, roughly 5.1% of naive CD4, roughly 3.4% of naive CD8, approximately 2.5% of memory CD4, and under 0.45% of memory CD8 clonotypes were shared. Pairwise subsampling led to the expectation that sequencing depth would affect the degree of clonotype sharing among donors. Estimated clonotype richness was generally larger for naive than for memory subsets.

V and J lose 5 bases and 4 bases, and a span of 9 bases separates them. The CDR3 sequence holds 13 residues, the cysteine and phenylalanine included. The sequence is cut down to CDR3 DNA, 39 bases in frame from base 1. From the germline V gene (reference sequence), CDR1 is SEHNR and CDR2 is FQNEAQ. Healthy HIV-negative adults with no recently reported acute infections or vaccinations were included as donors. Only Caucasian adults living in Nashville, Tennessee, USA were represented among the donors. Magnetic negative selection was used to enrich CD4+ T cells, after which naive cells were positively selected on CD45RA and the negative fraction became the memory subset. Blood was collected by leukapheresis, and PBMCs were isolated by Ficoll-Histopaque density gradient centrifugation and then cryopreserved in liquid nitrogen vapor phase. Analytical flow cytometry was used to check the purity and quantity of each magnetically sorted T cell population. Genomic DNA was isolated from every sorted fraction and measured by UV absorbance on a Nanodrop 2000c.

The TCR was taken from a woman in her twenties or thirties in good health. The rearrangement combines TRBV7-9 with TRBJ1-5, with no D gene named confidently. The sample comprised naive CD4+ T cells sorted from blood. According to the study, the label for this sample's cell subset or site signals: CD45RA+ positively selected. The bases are TGTGCCAGCAGCAAAGACGGAAATCAGCCCCAGCATTTT. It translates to CASSKDGNQPQHF.